This entry concerns a single TCR beta chain. The antigen remains undetermined. Produced via immunoSEQ multiplex PCR; TCRdb's table is partial and in-frame only. The sample includes 200,000 to 250,000 clones, over 75% of them seen just once. The CDR3 is 16 residues long. Trimming removed 0 bases from V and 6 bases from J, with 17 bases in between. Germline CDR1 SGDLS, CDR2 YYNGEE. Treatment specified: roughly 20 received Ad26.COV2.S at low or high dose, single or two shots; roughly five received placebo; per-sample allocation not given. Day 63 following the first vaccine or placebo injection was when the samples were taken. It was Wuhan-strain SARS-CoV-2 spike that the Ad26 vaccine vector expressed. These data originate in a study of Ad26.COV2.S vaccination and SARS-CoV-2 variants. The wider study: Enrollment placed the donor in the COV1001 Ad26.COV2.S trial arm. The vaccine Ad26.COV2.S was put into the muscle once, or twice with 56 days between. Whole-study findings and limits: Greater spike-specific TCR breadth was seen in vaccine recipients than in placebo recipients.

The chain has TRBV9 and TRBJ2-3; no reliable D call. This specimen consisted of peripheral blood, obtained in a trial of Ad26.COV2.S vaccine versus placebo. This TCR was sampled from a person aged 18-60 years who received the Ad26.COV2.S COVID-19 vaccine or a placebo. The CDR3 DNA is TGTGCCAGCAGCGTAGGGCTTAGCCGACTCGGTGATACGCAGTATTTT. Amino acids: CASSVGLSRLGDTQYF.